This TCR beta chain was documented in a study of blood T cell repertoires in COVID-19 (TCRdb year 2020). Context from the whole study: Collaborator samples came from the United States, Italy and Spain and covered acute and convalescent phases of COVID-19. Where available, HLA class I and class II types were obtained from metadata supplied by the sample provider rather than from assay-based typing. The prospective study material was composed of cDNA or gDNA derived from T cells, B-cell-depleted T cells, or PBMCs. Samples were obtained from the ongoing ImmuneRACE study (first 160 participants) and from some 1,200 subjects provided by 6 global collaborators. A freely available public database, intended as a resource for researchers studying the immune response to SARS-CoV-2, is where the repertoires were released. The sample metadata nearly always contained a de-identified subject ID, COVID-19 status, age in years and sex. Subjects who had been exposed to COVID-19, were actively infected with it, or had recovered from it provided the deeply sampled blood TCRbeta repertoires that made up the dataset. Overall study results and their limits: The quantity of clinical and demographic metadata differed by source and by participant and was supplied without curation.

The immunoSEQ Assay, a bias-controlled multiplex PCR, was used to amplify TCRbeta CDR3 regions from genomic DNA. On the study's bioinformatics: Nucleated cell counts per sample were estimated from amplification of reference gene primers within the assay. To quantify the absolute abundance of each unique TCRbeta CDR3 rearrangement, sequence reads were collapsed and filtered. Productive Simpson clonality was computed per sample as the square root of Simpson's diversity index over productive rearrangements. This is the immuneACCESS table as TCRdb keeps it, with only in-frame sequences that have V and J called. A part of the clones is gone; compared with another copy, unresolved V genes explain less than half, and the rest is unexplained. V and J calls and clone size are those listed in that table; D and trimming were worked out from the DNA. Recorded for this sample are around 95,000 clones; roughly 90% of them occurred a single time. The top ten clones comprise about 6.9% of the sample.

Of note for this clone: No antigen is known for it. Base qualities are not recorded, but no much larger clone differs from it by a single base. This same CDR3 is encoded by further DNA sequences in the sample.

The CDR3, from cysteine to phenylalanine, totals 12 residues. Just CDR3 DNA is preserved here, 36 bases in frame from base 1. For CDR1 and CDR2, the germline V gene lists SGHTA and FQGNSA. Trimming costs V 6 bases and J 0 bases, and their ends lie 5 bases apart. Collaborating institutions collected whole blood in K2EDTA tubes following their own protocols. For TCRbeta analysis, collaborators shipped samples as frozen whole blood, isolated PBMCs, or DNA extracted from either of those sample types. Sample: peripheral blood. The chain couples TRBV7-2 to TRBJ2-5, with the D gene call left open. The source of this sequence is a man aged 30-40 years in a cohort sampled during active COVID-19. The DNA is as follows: TGTGCCAGCAGTTCGTACCAAGAGACCCAGTACTTC. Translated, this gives CASSSYQETQYF.